This T cell receptor beta chain emerged from a study of blood T cell repertoires in COVID-19. Study-wide background: PBMCs, B-cell-depleted T cells, or T cells were the source of the cDNA or gDNA that made up the material.

TCRdb keeps only in-frame clones here, not all; method: immunoSEQ multiplex PCR. The sample lists 50,000 to 70,000 clones, approximately 90% seen once, with about 8% in the top ten. The CDR3 runs 14 residues. The V and J ends lost 2 bases and 3 bases, in that order; junction bases with no gene match: 4. The V gene's germline CDR1 is SGHDT and CDR2 YYEEEE. The gene calls are TRBV5-6 and TRBJ2-7; 8 bases are shared with TRBD1. Sequencing was done on a sample of peripheral blood. This sequence originates from a woman aged 70 to 79 with active COVID-19. CDR3 nucleotide sequence: TGTGCCAGCAGCTTAGGGACAGGTTTCTACGAGCAGTACTTC. Its protein product is CASSLGTGFYEQYF.